The 10 T cell receptor beta chains below all came from one sample that was sequenced in a study of blood T cell repertoires in COVID-19. TCRdb's copy holds only in-frame clones and misses some; the assay was immunoSEQ multiplex PCR. The table lists 300,000 to 400,000 clones, about 90% of them singletons, with roughly 3% in the top ten. The sequenced material came from peripheral blood. The receptors derive from a woman aged 18-30 years who had recovered from COVID-19.

This chain connects TRBV6-2 or TRBV6-3 to TRBJ2-3, with 10 bases lining up with TRBD2. This CDR3 region has 15 residues. Germline trimming cut 4 bases from V and 3 bases from J; bases unmatched to any gene: 4. The V gene's germline CDR1 is MNHEY and CDR2 SVGEGT. For the CDR3, the DNA is TGTGCCAGCAGTTTAGGACTAGCGGATACAGATACGCAGTATTTT. Translation gives CASSLGLADTDTQYF.

This clone was observed a single time. The V gene is TRBV3-1 (or the pseudogene TRBV3-2), the J gene TRBJ2-1; D possibly corresponds to TRBD2 (5 bases). The CDR3 contains 14 residues. V was pared by 4 bases and J by 2 bases, with 9 bases between. Per germline, CDR1 LGHDT and CDR2 YNNKEL (reference sequence). DNA of the CDR3: TGTGCCAGCAGCCCGACTATAACCTACAATGAGCAGTTCTTC. This gives the protein CASSPTITYNEQFF.

This sequence joins TRBV19 and TRBJ1-6; 7 nucleotides agree with TRBD1. The trim removed 4 bases at V and 7 bases at J, leaving 13 bases unmatched. The CDR3 runs to 17 residues. Germline loops: CDR1 LNHDA, CDR2 SQIVND (reference sequence). The DNA of the CDR3 is TGTGCCAGTAGTAGACCGGGACAGCTAATACAGAATTCACCCCTCCACTTT. Its protein is CASSRPGQLIQNSPLHF. Together with reference TRBV19 and TRBJ1-6, the CDR3 gives the full variable domain: DGGITQSPKYLFRKEGQNVTLSCEQNLNHDAMYWYRQDPGQGLRLIYYSQIVNDFQKGDIAEGYSVSREKKESFPLTVTSAQKNPTAFYLCASSRPGQLIQNSPLHFGNGTRLTVT.

V and J are TRBV3-1 (or the pseudogene TRBV3-2) and TRBJ2-1; 8 positions agree with TRBD2. The CDR3 has 16 amino acids. Germline V gives CDR1 LGHDT, CDR2 YNNKEL (reference sequence). J was trimmed by 9 bases and V by 1 base; bases with no gene match: 11. DNA for the CDR3: TGTGCCAGCAGCCAAGTTCTACGGGAGGGCCCTTCTGAGCAGTTCTTC. Its protein product is CASSQVLREGPSEQFF.

The chain carries TRBV13 and TRBJ2-5; 7 bases align to TRBD1. This CDR3 spans 13 amino acids. Germline-derived CDR1 and CDR2 are PRHDT and FYEKMQ (reference sequence). The V gene end was trimmed by 1 base and the J gene end by 4 bases; junction bases not matched to a gene: 0. The CDR3 loop reads CASSLDRGETQYF. The CDR3 DNA sequence: TGTGCCAGCAGCTTAGACAGGGGAGAGACCCAGTACTTC.

V gene TRBV18 combines with J gene TRBJ2-1; perhaps TRBD1 as D (5 bases). Germline CDR1 KGHSH, CDR2 LQKENI. This CDR3 comprises 14 residues. V lost 2 bases and J lost 9, with 14 bases in between. The CDR3 protein is CASSPETVWVEQFF. The CDR3, as DNA: TGTGCCAGCTCACCAGAGACAGTCTGGGTTGAGCAGTTCTTC.

This chain joins TRBV5-4 and TRBJ1-1, with 7 bases matching TRBD1. J lost 1 base, V lost 2 bases, and 5 bases had no gene match. The CDR3 runs 15 residues. Germline lookup yields CDR1 SGHNT and CDR2 YYREEE (reference sequence). CDR3 DNA sequence: TGTGCCAGCAGCTTATACAGGGGCCAGAACACTGAAGCTTTCTTT. Residues: CASSLYRGQNTEAFF.

This chain uses TRBV11-3 with TRBJ2-1, with 9 bases matching TRBD2. There are 17 residues in the CDR3. Per germline, CDR1 SGHNT and CDR2 YENEEA. J was trimmed by 6 bases and V by 0 bases; bases with no gene match: 9. The CDR3 sequence is CASSLDLSLAGSNEQFF. The CDR3 DNA is TGTGCCAGCAGCTTAGATTTATCCCTAGCGGGATCCAATGAGCAGTTCTTC. Variable domain in full (rest from reference TRBV11-3 and TRBJ2-1): EAGVVQSPRYKIIEKKQPVAFWCNPISGHNTLYWYLQNLGQGPELLIRYENEEAVDDSQLPKDRFSAERLKGVDSTLKIQPAELGDSAVYLCASSLDLSLAGSNEQFFGPGTRLTVL.

This clone was counted a single time. V usage is TRBV5-4 and J usage is TRBJ2-1; the D gene is possibly TRBD2 (5 bases). The germline V gene encodes CDR1 SGHNT and CDR2 YYREEE (reference sequence). The CDR3 contains 14 residues. The ends were cut back, 3 bases at V and 7 bases at J, with 14 bases in the middle. CDR3 loop: CASSWFSELNEQFF. In DNA, the CDR3 is TGTGCCAGCAGCTGGTTTAGCGAGCTAAATGAGCAGTTCTTC.

The chain has TRBV6-6 and TRBJ1-2, with unresolved D. CDR3 size: 13 residues. The germline V and J ends were trimmed by 2 bases and 8 bases, with 12 bases remaining between them. Germline-derived CDR1 and CDR2 are MNHNY and SVGAGI (reference sequence). The chain's CDR3 is CASSYEQFVGYTF. CDR3 DNA: TGTGCCAGCAGTTACGAACAGTTTGTGGGCTACACCTTC.